The clone carrying this T cell receptor (beta chain) was counted a single time. The sample comes from a study of cytomegalovirus exposure and HLA in healthy donors. Study background: A prior study identified 117 million unique TCR beta sequences from about 179 million T cells.

PCR amplification relied on 60 Vbeta primers (plus 13 Jbeta primers). This table comes from immunoSEQ multiplex PCR, and its TCRdb copy is limited to in-frame clones, with some not included. Altogether under 250,000 clones are present, around 81% being singletons, with the ten largest covering about 10%. CDR1 and CDR2 (germline): SGDLS, YYNGEE. The length of the CDR3 is 21 residues. The trim removed 1 base at V and 0 bases at J, leaving 14 bases unmatched. This TCR was recovered from a woman aged 45-59 years in good health and CMV-seropositive. V gene TRBV9 combines with J gene TRBJ2-5, with 14 bases fitting TRBD2. The sequenced sample was PBMCs. The CDR3 coding sequence is TGTGCCAGCAGCGTAAGCCCAAGGACTAGCGGGGGGCCGGGAGACCAAGAGACCCAGTACTTC. As protein: CASSVSPRTSGGPGDQETQYF.